The clone carrying this TCR beta chain has just one count. The data stem from a study of chemoradiotherapy in HPV16-positive cancers. Germline V gene lookup returns CDR1 KGHSH and CDR2 LQKENI. V was trimmed by 2 bases and J by 0 bases, leaving 8 bases between them. CDR3 length: 15 amino acids. The assay was immunoSEQ multiplex PCR, and TCRdb's table has in-frame clones only and misses some. Here the sample spans over 7,000 clones, around 82% being singletons. The sample was taken from a patient who underwent chemoradiotherapy. The chain carries TRBV18 and TRBJ1-3; D is unresolved. The receptor comes from a human donor with HPV-associated anogenital cancer. The CDR3, as DNA: TGTGCCAGCTCACCAATCCACGACTCTGGAAACACCATATATTTT. It translates to CASSPIHDSGNTIYF.